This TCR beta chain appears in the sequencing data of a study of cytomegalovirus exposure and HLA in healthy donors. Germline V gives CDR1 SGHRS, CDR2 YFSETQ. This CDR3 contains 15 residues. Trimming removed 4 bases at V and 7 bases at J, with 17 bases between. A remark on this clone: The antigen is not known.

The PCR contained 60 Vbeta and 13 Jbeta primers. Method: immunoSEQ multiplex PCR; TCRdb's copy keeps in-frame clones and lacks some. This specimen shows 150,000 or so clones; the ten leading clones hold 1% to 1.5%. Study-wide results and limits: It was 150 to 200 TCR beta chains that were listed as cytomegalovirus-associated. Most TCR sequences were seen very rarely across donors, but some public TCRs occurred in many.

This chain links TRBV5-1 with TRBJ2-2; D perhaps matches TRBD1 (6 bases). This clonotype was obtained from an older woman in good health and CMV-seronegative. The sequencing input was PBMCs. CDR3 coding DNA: TGCGCCAGCAGCATTCAGGGGCCCCTGGGCGGGGAGCTGTTTTTT. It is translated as CASSIQGPLGGELFF.